This T cell receptor beta chain originates from a study of T cell repertoires in cytomegalovirus infection. Across the whole study: TCR beta signatures that were public indicated CMV infection and matching HLA type.

Study-level points and caveats: Dominating the ex vivo response were TCR beta clonotypes that were CMV-specific and HLA-C-restricted.

In its sample, this clonotype was seen many times. Antigen: not known. Germline V gene sequence: CDR1 SEHNR, CDR2 FQNEAQ (reference sequence). Trimming took off 5 bases at V and 7 bases at J, with 20 bases between the two ends. There are 16 residues in the CDR3. TCRdb re-derived calls from the reads in MiXCR, one entry per CDR3 protein. In the table there are roughly 600,000 distinct CDR3 sequences, 20% to 25% of which are singletons. Input material: CD8+ T cells from PBMCs. The receptor was isolated from a human donor in good health (CMV status not recorded). Some clones in this sample may be carry-over from other donors' samples. This sequence joins TRBV7-9 and TRBJ1-4; no reliable D call. The CDR3 loop is CASSPAPPASSEKLFF. CDR3 nucleotide sequence: TGTGCCAGCAGCCCAGCCCCCCCCGCATCGTCTGAAAAACTGTTTTTT.